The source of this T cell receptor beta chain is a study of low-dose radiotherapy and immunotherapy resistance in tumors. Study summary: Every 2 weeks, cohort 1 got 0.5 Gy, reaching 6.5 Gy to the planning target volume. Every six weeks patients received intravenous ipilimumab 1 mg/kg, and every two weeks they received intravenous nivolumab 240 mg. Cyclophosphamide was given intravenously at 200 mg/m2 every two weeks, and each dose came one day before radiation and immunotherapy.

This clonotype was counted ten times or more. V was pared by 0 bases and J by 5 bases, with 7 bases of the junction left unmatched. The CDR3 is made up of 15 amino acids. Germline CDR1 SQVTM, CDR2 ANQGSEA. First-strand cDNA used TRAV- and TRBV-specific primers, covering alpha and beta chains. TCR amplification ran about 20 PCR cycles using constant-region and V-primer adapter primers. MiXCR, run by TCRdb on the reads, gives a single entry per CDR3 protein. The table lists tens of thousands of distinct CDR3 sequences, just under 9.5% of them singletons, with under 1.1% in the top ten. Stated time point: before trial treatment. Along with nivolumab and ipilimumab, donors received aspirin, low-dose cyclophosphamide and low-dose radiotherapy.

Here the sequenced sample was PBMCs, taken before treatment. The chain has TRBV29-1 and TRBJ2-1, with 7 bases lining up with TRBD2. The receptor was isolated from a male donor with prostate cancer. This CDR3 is CSVEDLLAIDNEQFF. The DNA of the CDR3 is TGCAGCGTTGAAGATCTACTAGCGATAGACAATGAGCAGTTCTTC.